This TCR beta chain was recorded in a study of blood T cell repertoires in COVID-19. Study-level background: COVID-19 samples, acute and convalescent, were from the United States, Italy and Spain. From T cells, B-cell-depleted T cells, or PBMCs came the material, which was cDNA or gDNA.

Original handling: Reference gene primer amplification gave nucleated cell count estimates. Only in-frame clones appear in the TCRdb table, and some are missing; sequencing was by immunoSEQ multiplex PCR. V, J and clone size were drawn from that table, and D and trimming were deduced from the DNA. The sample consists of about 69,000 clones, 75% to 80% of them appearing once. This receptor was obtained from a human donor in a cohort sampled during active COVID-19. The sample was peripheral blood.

The CDR3 loop is CASIPTGGFADTQYF. CDR3 nucleotide sequence: TGTGCCAGCATCCCTACCGGGGGGTTTGCAGATACGCAGTATTTT. The genes are TRBV27 and TRBJ2-3; 7 bases match TRBD2. The trim removed 7 bases at V and 4 bases at J, leaving 11 bases unmatched. Germline lookup yields CDR1 MNHEY and CDR2 SMNVEV (reference sequence). This CDR3 is 15 amino acids long.